What follows is one T cell receptor beta chain and its context. Its antigen is as yet unknown. cDNA libraries of TCR beta carried unique molecular identifiers. TCRdb re-derived calls from the PCR reads in MiXCR, one entry per CDR3 protein. Seen here are 150,000 to 200,000 distinct CDR3 sequences, around 34% observed once, and the top ten hold 28%. This specimen comes from a study of post-analysis software for immune sequencing data. Background on the study: The patients showed relapsing-remitting, secondary progressive and progressive-relapsing multiple sclerosis courses. Broader study findings: The normalized Chao1 diversity of multiple sclerosis patients was significantly lower than that of controls. In patients, about 5 TRBV segments were more frequent than in controls, with TRBV5-6, TRBV5-1 and TRBV20-1 among them.

The CDR3 has 15 amino acids. Germline V gene lookup returns CDR1 KGHDR and CDR2 SFDVKD. The V segment lost 9 bases and the J segment 2 bases; nucleotides outside the gene matches: 5. The sequencing used blood, collected after autologous hematopoietic stem cell transplantation. The chain carries TRBV24-1 and TRBJ2-3, with TRBD2 matching over 12 bases. The sequence was obtained from a girl between 5 and 17 years old with multiple sclerosis. DNA for the CDR3: TGTGCCACCGCGGGGACTAGCGGGTTCACAGATACGCAGTATTTT. Translating it yields CATAGTSGFTDTQYF.